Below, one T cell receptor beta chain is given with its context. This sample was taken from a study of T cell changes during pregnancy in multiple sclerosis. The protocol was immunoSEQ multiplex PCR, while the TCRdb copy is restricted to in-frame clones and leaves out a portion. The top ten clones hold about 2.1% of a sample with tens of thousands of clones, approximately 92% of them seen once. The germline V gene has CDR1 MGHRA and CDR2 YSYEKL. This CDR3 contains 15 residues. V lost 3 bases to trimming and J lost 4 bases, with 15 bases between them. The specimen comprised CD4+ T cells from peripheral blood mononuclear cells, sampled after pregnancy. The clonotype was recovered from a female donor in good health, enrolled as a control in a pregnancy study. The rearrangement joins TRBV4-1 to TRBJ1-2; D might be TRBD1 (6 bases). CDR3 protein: CASSQTGLLSYGYTF. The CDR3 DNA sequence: TGCGCCAGCAGCCAGACAGGTTTATTATCCTATGGCTACACCTTC.